The entry below describes one TCR beta chain. Its antigen is unidentified. Isolation yielded PBMCs, at least 7 million per sample, in every case. Germline V gene data show CDR1 as SQVTM and CDR2 as ANQGSEA. The CDR3 runs to 13 residues. V shed 4 bases and J shed 0 bases, with 9 bases lying between them. The source of the sample is a study of blood T cells in healthy people across ages. Study findings and constraints: TCR beta diversity, measured per million T cells, fell in a roughly linear way with age.

It was with a sample-barcoded 5' primer and a J-beta primer mix that a second PCR of about 6 to 11 cycles was run. TCRdb processed the 5' RACE reads anew with MiXCR; each CDR3 protein has one entry. The sample has 650,000 to 1,000,000 distinct CDR3 sequences; about 36% are singletons. J is TRBJ1-1 and V is TRBV29-1; D remains unclear. The sequenced sample was blood. This clonotype was obtained from a young man in good health. CDR3 protein: CSVVPPLNTEAFF. CDR3 nucleotide sequence: TGCAGCGTTGTCCCGCCATTGAACACTGAAGCTTTCTTT.